This entry concerns a single T cell receptor beta chain. Its antigen has not been determined. Base qualities are not at hand, and no much larger clone is one base apart. Flow cytometry had shown CD8+CD57+ cell expansion in the patients selected for sequencing. Every patient had a diagnosis of severe acquired aplastic anemia based on International Study of Aplastic Anemia and Agranulocytosis and Camitta criteria. At the time blood was sampled, none of the patients had received any therapy. The study deep-sequenced TCR repertoires of sorted CD4+ and CD8+ blood T cells from severe aplastic anemia patients and healthy subjects. Patients were enrolled under clinicaltrials.gov protocols 00001620, 01623167, 00001397, 00071045, 00081523 and 00961064 in the USA. Ficoll-Paque density gradient centrifugation was used to isolate peripheral blood mononuclear cells. Before DNA extraction, CD4+ and CD8+ T cells were sorted by FACS or by magnetic beads.

Based on the germline V gene (reference sequence), the CDR1 and CDR2 sequences are DFQATT and SNEGSKA. From the cysteine through the phenylalanine, the CDR3 covers 12 amino acids. The sequence is cut down to CDR3 DNA, 36 bases in frame from base 1. V is cut by 4 bases and J by 2 bases, and the space between the germline ends is 9 bases. Genomic DNA was used as template for profiling of TCR beta VDJ combinations and CDR3 sequences. An Illumina HiSeq 2000 was the platform used for TCR repertoire sequencing. The paper's processing steps were these. Repertoire assessment relied on Simpson's diversity index, CDR3 size and DJ length profiles, and TRBV/TRBJ rearrangement plots. The most abundant DNA sequence in the deep sequencing data was defined as the immunodominant clone. CDR3 amino acid sequences were checked for sharing between subjects and were compared against published repertoires and the VDJdb database. In-frame beta chains were kept once TCRdb had trimmed the public reads at Q25 with fastp and called clones with MiXCR. Entries are consolidated by CDR3 protein sequence, retaining the most common genes and DNA. V and J calls and clone size were set by TCRdb, not the authors. Recorded for this sample are some 180,000 distinct CDR3 sequences; 63% of them occurred a single time. More than 40% of the sample is taken by the ten largest.

The data are from a study of CD8+CD57+ T cells in acquired aplastic anemia (dated 2018 in TCRdb). In terms of the full investigation: On average, sorted CD4+ and CD8+ cells yielded around 3.4 ug of extracted DNA, with a range of roughly 0.18 to 27.4 ug. CD8+CD57+ expansion was defined as a frequency above the mean frequency observed in healthy subjects. Study-level results and caveats: Although around 30 CD8+ CDR3 sequences were shared by patients and controls, these sequences appeared highly expressed in patients and within the immunodominant clones of patients. Between patients and healthy controls, no significant difference in CD8+ Simpson's diversity was found (P=0.060).

The chain uses TRBV20-1 and TRBJ2-7; confidence is insufficient to name the D gene. The sequenced sample was sorted CD4+, CD8+, or CD8+CD57+ T cells (not recorded which) from PBMCs. The receptor comes from a human donor with aplastic anemia. The CDR3: CSAIEDTYEQYF. The sequenced DNA is TGCAGTGCTATAGAAGACACCTACGAGCAGTACTTC.